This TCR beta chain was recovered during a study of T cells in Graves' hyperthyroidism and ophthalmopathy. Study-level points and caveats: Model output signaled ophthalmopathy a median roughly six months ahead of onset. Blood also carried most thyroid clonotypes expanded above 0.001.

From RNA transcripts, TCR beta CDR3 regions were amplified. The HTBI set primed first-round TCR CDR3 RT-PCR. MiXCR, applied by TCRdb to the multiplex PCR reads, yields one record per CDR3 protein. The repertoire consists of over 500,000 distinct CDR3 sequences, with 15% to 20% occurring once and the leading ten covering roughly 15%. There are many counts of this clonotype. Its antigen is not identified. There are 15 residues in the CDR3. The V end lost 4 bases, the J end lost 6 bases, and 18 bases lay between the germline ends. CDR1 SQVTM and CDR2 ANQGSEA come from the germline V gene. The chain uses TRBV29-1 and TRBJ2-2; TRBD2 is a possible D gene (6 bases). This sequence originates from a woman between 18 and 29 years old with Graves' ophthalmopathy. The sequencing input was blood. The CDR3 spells CSVVDRRDAAGELFF. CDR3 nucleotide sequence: TGCAGCGTTGTGGATCGGCGGGATGCCGCCGGGGAGCTGTTTTTT.